These 9 T cell receptor beta chains were sequenced from one sample in a study of cytomegalovirus exposure and HLA in healthy donors. Primers for the PCR totalled 60 Vbeta and 13 Jbeta. The assay was immunoSEQ multiplex PCR, and TCRdb's table has in-frame clones only and misses some. The table records around 150,000 clones, under 75% of them present only once. The sequenced sample consisted of PBMCs. These receptors were collected from a middle-aged man in good health and CMV-seropositive.

The rearrangement joins TRBV4-3 to TRBJ1-6, with unresolved D. The CDR3 sequence is 18 residues long. Germline V gene sequence: CDR1 LGHNA, CDR2 YSLEER. V was clipped by 0 bases and J by 0 bases, with 12 bases between them. CDR3 sequence (DNA): TGCGCCAGCAGCCAAGATCGTGCCAGAAGCTCCTATAATTCACCCCTCCACTTT. Its protein is CASSQDRARSSYNSPLHF.

This chain joins TRBV28 and TRBJ1-2; TRBD1 might be the D (6 bases). The V and J ends lost 11 bases and 4 bases respectively, with 20 bases between them. The CDR3 sequence is 14 residues long. The germline CDR1 and CDR2 sequences are MDHEN and SYDVKM. The CDR3 nucleotides read TGTGCCTGGGGCCGGGCAGGGGCCTTCTATGGCTACACCTTC. Amino acids: CAWGRAGAFYGYTF.

This rearrangement joins TRBV5-6 to TRBJ2-1, with a tentative D call TRBD2 (6 bases). The V end was cut by 4 bases, the J end by 7 bases, with 12 bases between. The germline V gene has CDR1 SGHDT and CDR2 YYEEEE. The CDR3 loop spans 13 amino acids. CDR3 protein: CASSQRGGNEQFF. The CDR3 nucleotides read TGTGCCAGCAGCCAACGTGGGGGGAATGAGCAGTTCTTC.

The chain has TRBV9 and TRBJ1-3; the D gene is possibly TRBD1 (6 bases). Germline CDR1 SGDLS, CDR2 YYNGEE. The V and J ends lost 3 bases and 0 bases respectively, with 10 bases between them. The CDR3 contains 15 residues. The CDR3 here is CASSATGTSGNTIYF. The CDR3 bases are TGTGCCAGCAGCGCTACAGGGACCTCTGGAAACACCATATATTTT.

In its sample, this clone was seen once. This chain connects TRBV6-1 to TRBJ1-2; D is uncertain. This CDR3 is built from 16 residues. V shed 4 bases and J shed 2 bases, with 17 bases lying between them. CDR1 and CDR2 from the germline V gene are MNHNS and SASEGT. CDR3 loop: CASSGVHLAGNYGYTF. The CDR3 nucleotides read TGTGCCAGCAGTGGGGTTCATCTGGCGGGAAACTATGGCTACACCTTC.

This clone was found a few times. The chain couples TRBV19 to TRBJ2-7; possible D gene TRBD1, 8 bases. Trimming took off 5 bases at V and 3 bases at J, with 29 bases between the two ends. Germline-derived CDR1 and CDR2 are LNHDA and SQIVND (reference sequence). The CDR3 runs to 19 residues. The CDR3 region has the DNA TGTGCCAGTAGTCGCTATGGAGGAAGCGGGACAGGCCCTTACTACGAGCAGTACTTC. Its protein is CASSRYGGSGTGPYYEQYF.

This sequence joins TRBV7-3 and TRBJ2-1; 13 bases agree with TRBD2. The germline V gene has CDR1 SGHTA and CDR2 FQGTGA. The CDR3 length is 17 residues. V lost 0 bases, J lost 4 bases, and 3 bases stayed unmatched. The CDR3 here is CASSLTLTSGGYNEQFF. CDR3 nucleotides: TGTGCCAGCAGCTTAACTCTGACTAGCGGGGGGTACAATGAGCAGTTCTTC.

The V gene is TRBV30, the J gene TRBJ2-2; D is unresolved. Looked up from germline, CDR1 is GTSNPN and CDR2 is SVGIG (reference sequence). V lost 2 bases, J lost 6 bases, and 7 bases lay in between. This CDR3 is built from 12 residues. CDR3 region: CAWSWAAGELFF. CDR3 coding DNA: TGTGCCTGGAGTTGGGCAGCCGGGGAGCTGTTTTTT. Full variable domain (missing parts from reference TRBV30 and TRBJ2-2): SQTIHQWPATLVQPVGSPLSLECTVEGTSNPNLYWYRQAAGRGLQLLFYSVGIGQISSEVPQNLSASRPQDRQFILSSKKLLLSDSGFYLCAWSWAAGELFFGEGSRLTVL.

This rearrangement joins TRBV7-2 to TRBJ2-3, with 9 bases fitting TRBD1. The CDR3 runs 15 residues. With 5 bases clipped from V and 5 bases from J, the junction kept 8 bases outside the gene matches. The germline V gene encodes CDR1 SGHTA and CDR2 FQGNSA. The CDR3 bases are TGTGCCAGCAGCGAAAGTATGGGACAGGGAGATACGCAGTATTTT. Encoded protein: CASSESMGQGDTQYF.